What follows describes a single T cell receptor beta chain. Blood sampling was done at baseline, cycle 4 day 1, and cycle 7 day 1. This record comes from a study of OX40 agonist ivuxolimab in advanced cancers. Study summary: Patients received ivuxolimab, an agonistic anti-OX40 (CD134) antibody.

V lost 6 bases to trimming and J lost 3 bases, with 11 bases between them. CDR1 is LGHNT and CDR2 is FRNRAP in the germline V gene. The CDR3 runs to 13 residues. The protocol was immunoSEQ multiplex PCR, while the TCRdb copy is restricted to in-frame clones and leaves out a portion. The sample lists tens of thousands of clones; around 90% were seen once. This receptor was taken from an adult with an advanced solid tumor such as melanoma, head and neck, liver or kidney cancer. The rearrangement joins TRBV12-5 to TRBJ2-5; D possibly matches TRBD1 or TRBD2 (5 bases each). The material was CD4+ or CD8+ T cells sorted from blood, obtained in a trial of the OX40 agonist ivuxolimab. In nucleotides, the CDR3 is TGTGCTAGTGGGTGGGGGTTGGAAGAGACCCAGTACTTC. This sequence encodes CASGWGLEETQYF. Based on the CDR3 plus reference TRBV12-5 and TRBJ2-5, the full variable domain is DARVTQTPRHKVTEMGQEVTMRCQPILGHNTVFWYRQTMMQGLELLAYFRNRAPLDDSGMPKDRFSAEMPDATLATLKIQPSEPRDSAVYFCASGWGLEETQYFGPGTRLLVL.